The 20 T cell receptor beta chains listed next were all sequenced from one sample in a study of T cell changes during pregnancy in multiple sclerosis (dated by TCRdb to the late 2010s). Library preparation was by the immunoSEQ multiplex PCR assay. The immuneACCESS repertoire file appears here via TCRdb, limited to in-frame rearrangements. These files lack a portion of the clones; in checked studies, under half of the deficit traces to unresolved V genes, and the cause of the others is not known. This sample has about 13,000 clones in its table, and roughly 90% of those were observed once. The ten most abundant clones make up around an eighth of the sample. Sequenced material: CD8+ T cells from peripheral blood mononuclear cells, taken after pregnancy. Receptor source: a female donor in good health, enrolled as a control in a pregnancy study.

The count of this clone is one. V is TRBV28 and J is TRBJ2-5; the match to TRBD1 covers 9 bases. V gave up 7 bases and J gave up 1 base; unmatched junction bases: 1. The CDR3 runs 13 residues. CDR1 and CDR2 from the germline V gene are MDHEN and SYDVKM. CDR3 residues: CASKDRGQETQYF. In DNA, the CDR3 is TGTGCCAGCAAGGACAGGGGCCAAGAGACCCAGTACTTC.

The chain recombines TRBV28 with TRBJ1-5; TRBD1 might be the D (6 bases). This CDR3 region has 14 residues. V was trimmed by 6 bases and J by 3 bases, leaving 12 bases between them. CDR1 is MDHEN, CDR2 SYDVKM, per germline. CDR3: CASRQGRDNQPQHF. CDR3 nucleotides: TGTGCCAGCAGACAGGGTCGGGACAATCAGCCCCAGCATTTT.

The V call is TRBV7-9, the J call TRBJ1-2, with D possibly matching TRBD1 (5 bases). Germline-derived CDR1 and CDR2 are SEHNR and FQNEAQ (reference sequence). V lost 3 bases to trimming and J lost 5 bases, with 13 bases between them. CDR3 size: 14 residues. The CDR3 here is CASSFDQGLYGYTF. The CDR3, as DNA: TGTGCCAGCAGCTTTGACCAGGGTTTGTATGGCTACACCTTC.

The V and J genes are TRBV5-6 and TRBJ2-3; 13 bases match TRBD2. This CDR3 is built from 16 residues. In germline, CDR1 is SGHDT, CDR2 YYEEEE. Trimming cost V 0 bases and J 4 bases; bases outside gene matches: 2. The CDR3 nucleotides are TGTGCCAGCAGCTTGGATACTAGCGGGAGGGCAGATACGCAGTATTTT. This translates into CASSLDTSGRADTQYF.

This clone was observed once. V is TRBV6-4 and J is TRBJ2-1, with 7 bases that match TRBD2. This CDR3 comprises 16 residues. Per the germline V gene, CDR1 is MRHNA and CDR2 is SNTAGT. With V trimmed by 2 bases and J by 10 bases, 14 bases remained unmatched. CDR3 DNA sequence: TGTGCCAGCAGTGACAGCGGGACTAACCCGCCTCGAGAGCAGTTCTTC. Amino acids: CASSDSGTNPPREQFF.

In DNA, the CDR3 is TGTGCCAGCAGTGACGGGGGACTAGCGTCAGATACGCAGTATTTT. This sequence encodes CASSDGGLASDTQYF. J is TRBJ2-3 and V is TRBV6-4, with TRBD2 matching 10 bases. The germline CDR1 and CDR2 sequences are MRHNA and SNTAGT. V gave up 2 bases and J gave up 4 bases; unmatched junction bases: 3. This CDR3 has 15 amino acids.

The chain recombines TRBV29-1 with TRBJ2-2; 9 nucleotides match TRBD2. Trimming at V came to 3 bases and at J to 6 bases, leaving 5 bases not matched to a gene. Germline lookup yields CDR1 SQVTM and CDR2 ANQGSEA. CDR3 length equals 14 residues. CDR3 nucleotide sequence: TGCAGCGTTGAGGATAGCGGGGGCGCCGGGGAGCTGTTTTTT. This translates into CSVEDSGGAGELFF.

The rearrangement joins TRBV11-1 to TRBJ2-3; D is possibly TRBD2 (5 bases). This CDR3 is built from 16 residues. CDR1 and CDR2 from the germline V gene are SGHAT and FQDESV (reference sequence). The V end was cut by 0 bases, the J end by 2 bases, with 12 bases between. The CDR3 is CASSLATTQFTDTQYF. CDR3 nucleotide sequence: TGTGCCAGCAGCTTAGCGACTACACAGTTCACAGATACGCAGTATTTT. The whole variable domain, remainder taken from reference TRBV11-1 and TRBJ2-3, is EAEVAQSPRYKITEKSQAVAFWCDPISGHATLYWYRQILGQGPELLVQFQDESVVDDSQLPKDRFSAERLKGVDSTLKIQPAELGDSAMYLCASSLATTQFTDTQYFGPGTRLTVL.

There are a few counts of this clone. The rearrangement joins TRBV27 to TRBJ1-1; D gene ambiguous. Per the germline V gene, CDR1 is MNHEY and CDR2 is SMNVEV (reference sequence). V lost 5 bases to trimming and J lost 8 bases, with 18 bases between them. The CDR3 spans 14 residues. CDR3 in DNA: TGTGCCAGCAGTCCATACCGGGAGGGATCGGAAGCTTTCTTT. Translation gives CASSPYREGSEAFF.

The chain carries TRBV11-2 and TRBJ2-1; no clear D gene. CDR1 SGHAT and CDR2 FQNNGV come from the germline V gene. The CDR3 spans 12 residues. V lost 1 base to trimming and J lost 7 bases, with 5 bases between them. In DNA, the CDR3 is TGTGCCAGCAGCTTAGGGAGTAATGAGCAGTTCTTC. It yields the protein CASSLGSNEQFF.

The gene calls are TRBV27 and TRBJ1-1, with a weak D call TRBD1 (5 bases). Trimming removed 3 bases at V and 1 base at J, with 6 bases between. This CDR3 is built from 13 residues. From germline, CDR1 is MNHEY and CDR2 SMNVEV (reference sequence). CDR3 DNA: TGTGCCAGCAGTTTGGGGGGGAACACTGAAGCTTTCTTT. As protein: CASSLGGNTEAFF.

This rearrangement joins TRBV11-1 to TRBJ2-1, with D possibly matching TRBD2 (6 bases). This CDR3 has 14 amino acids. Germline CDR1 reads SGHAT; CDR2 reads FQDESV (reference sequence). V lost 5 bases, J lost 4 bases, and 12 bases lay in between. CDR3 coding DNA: TGTGCCAGCAGCCCGAGGGACTTGTACAATGAGCAGTTCTTC. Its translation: CASSPRDLYNEQFF.

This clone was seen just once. CDR3 in DNA: TGTGCCAGCAGTGACCTCCGCGCCGGGAACACTGAAGCTTTCTTT. Protein: CASSDLRAGNTEAFF. This chain connects TRBV6-4 to TRBJ1-1; D not certain. Trimming cost V 2 bases and J 1 base, with 11 bases left between them. Germline values: CDR1 MRHNA, CDR2 SNTAGT. The CDR3 has 15 amino acids.

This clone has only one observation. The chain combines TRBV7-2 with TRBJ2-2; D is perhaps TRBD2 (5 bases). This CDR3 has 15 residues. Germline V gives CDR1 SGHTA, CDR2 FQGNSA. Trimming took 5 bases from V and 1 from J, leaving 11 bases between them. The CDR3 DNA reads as TGTGCCAGCAGCCCTATAGCGAGGAACACCGGGGAGCTGTTTTTT. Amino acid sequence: CASSPIARNTGELFF.

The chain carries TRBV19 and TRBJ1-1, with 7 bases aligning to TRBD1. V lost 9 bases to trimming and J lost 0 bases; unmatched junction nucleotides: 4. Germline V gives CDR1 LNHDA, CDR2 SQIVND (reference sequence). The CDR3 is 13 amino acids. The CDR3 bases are TGTGCCAGCTCGGGGACAGTGAACACTGAAGCTTTCTTT. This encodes CASSGTVNTEAFF. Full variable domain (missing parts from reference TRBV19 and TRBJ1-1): DGGITQSPKYLFRKEGQNVTLSCEQNLNHDAMYWYRQDPGQGLRLIYYSQIVNDFQKGDIAEGYSVSREKKESFPLTVTSAQKNPTAFYLCASSGTVNTEAFFGQGTRLTVV.

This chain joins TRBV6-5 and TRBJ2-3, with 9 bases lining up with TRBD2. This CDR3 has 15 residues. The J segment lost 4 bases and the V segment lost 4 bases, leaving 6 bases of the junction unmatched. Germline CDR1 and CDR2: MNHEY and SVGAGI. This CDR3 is CASSSASGVSDTQYF. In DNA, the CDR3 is TGTGCCAGCAGTTCTGCTAGCGGGGTGTCAGATACGCAGTATTTT.

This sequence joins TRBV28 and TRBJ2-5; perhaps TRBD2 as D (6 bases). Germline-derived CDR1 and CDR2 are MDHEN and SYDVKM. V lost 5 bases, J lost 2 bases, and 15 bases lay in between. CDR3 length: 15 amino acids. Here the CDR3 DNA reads TGTGCCAGCAGTCGGTTTCTTGCGGGACAAGAGACCCAGTACTTC. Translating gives CASSRFLAGQETQYF.

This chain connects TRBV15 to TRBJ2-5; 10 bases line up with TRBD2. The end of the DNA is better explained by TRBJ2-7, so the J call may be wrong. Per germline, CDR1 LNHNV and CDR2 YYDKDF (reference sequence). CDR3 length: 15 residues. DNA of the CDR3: TGTGCCACCAGTATGAGAGCGGGGGGGCTCTACGAGCAGTACTTC. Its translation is CATSMRAGGLYEQYF.

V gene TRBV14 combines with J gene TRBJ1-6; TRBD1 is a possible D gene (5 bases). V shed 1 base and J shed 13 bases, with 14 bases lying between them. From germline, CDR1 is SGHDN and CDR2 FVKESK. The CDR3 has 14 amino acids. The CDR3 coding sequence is TGTGCCAGCAGCCAAGTATCGACAGCCTCTCCCCTCCACTTT. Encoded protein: CASSQVSTASPLHF.

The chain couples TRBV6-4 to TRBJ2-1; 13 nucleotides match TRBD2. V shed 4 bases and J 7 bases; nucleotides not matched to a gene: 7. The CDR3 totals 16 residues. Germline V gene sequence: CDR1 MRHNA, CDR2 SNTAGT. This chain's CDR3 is CASSASGLAGSNEQFF. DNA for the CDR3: TGTGCCAGCAGTGCCTCGGGACTAGCGGGATCGAATGAGCAGTTCTTC.